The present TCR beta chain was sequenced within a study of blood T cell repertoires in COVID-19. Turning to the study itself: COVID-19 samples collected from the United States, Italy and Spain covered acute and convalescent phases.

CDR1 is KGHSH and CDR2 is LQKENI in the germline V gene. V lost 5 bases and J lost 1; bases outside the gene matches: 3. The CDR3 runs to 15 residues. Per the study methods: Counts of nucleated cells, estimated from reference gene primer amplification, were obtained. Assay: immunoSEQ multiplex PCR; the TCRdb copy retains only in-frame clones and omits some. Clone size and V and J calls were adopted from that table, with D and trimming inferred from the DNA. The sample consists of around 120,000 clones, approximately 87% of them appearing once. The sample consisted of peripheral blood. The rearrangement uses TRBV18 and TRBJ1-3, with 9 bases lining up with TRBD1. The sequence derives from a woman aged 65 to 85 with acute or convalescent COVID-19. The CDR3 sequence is CASSAGTGSGNTIYF. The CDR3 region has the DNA TGTGCCAGCTCAGCCGGGACAGGGTCTGGAAACACCATATATTTT.